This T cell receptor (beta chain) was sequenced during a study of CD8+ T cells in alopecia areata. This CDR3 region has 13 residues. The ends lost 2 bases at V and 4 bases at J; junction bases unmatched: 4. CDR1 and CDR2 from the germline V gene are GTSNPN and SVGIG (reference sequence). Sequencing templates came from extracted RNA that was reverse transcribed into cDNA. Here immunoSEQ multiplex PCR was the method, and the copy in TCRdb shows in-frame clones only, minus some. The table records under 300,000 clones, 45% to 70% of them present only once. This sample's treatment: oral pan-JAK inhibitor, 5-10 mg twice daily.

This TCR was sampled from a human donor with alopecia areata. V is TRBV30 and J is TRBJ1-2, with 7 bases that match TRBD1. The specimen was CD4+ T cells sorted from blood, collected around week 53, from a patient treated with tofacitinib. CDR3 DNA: TGTGCCTGGAGTCCGGGACAGCCCTATGGCTACACCTTC. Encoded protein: CAWSPGQPYGYTF.